These 5 T cell receptor beta chains came from one sample sequenced in a study of T cell clones after liver transplantation. Profiling relied on immunoSEQ multiplex PCR, and the TCRdb table lists in-frame clones only, not all of them. Counted here are about 75,000 clones, roughly 84% occurring once; the ten biggest clones make up 2% to 2.5%. The input for sequencing was CD4+ T cells from blood, taken 48 to 50 months after liver transplant. The receptors stem from a human patient who received a liver transplant. A subset of T cells may come from the graft donor.

This sequence joins TRBV27 and TRBJ2-2, with D uncertain. This CDR3 contains 14 residues. The ends were cut back, 4 bases at V and 3 bases at J, with 9 bases in the middle. CDR1 is MNHEY and CDR2 is SMNVEV in the germline V gene (reference sequence). Written as DNA, the CDR3 is TGTGCCAGCAGTTCGAGGTTGCACACCGGGGAGCTGTTTTTT. It encodes CASSSRLHTGELFF.

The chain recombines TRBV10-3 with TRBJ1-1; D is ambiguous. Germline V gene lookup returns CDR1 ENHRY and CDR2 SYGVKD. CDR3 length: 12 residues. Trimming pared 9 bases from V and 2 bases from J, leaving 10 bases between. CDR3 region: CAMGEINTEAFF. The CDR3 DNA is TGTGCCATGGGAGAGATTAACACTGAAGCTTTCTTT.

The CDR3 loop is CASMDPGTASYEQYF. CDR3 in DNA: TGCGCCAGTATGGACCCCGGGACAGCCTCCTACGAGCAGTACTTC. The J gene is TRBJ2-7, the V gene TRBV5-1, with 7 bases lining up with TRBD1. Losses at the gene ends were 8 bases for V and 0 bases for J; bases not matched to a gene: 11. CDR1 is SGHRS and CDR2 is YFSETQ in the germline V gene. The CDR3 length is 15 residues.

The chain has TRBV9 and TRBJ2-6; D is unclear. Germline assignment: CDR1 SGDLS and CDR2 YYNGEE. This CDR3 contains 15 residues. V dropped 4 bases and J dropped 0 bases, with 8 bases sitting between them. The CDR3 reads CASSQHDSGANVLTF. In DNA form, the CDR3 reads TGTGCCAGCAGCCAACACGACTCTGGGGCCAACGTCCTGACTTTC.

J is TRBJ2-3 and V is TRBV2; TRBD1 matches at 8 bases. V shed 10 bases, J shed 3 bases, and the junction held 3 bases outside the gene matches. Germline CDR1 SNHLY, CDR2 FYNNEI. The CDR3 loop spans 12 amino acids. CDR3 protein: CAIGQGTDTQYF. CDR3 nucleotide sequence: TGTGCCATTGGACAGGGAACAGATACGCAGTATTTT.